The entry below gives a single TCR beta chain sequence along with its context. This clonotype has more than one count but fewer than ten. The clone's antigen remains unknown. No base quality values were provided; no much bigger clone lies one nucleotide off. Genomic DNA served as template for TCR beta VDJ combination and CDR3 sequence profiling. An Illumina HiSeq 2000 was the platform used for TCR repertoire sequencing. In the original analysis: Repertoire assessment relied on Simpson's diversity index, CDR3 size and DJ length profiles, and TRBV/TRBJ rearrangement plots. The immunodominant clone was defined as the most abundant DNA sequence in deep sequencing data. CDR3 amino acid sequences were checked for sharing between subjects and were compared against published repertoires and the VDJdb database. TCRdb reprocessing: public reads trimmed at Q25 with fastp, clones called with MiXCR, in-frame beta chains kept. Each CDR3 protein appears once, grouped with its most common genes and DNA. These V and J calls originate from TCRdb's pipeline instead of the authors' own analysis. The sample contains 150,000 or so distinct CDR3 sequences, 60% to 70% of them found a single time. The ten largest make up about 50% of the sample.

This record belongs to a study of CD8+CD57+ T cells in acquired aplastic anemia (dated by TCRdb to between 2017 and 2018). Broadly, across the study: Extracted DNA from sorted CD4+ and CD8+ cells averaged around 3.5 ug, ranging from roughly 0.17 to 27.4 ug. Healthy donor samples averaged approximately 10 million reads for CD4+ and approximately 11 million for CD8+ cells. Study-level results and caveats: Although some 28 CD8+ CDR3 sequences were shared by patients and controls, these sequences appeared highly expressed in patients and within the immunodominant clones of patients. No significant difference in CD8+ Simpson's diversity was found between patients and healthy controls (P=0.060).

V and J are truncated by 0 bases and 4 bases respectively, leaving an intervening sequence of 2 bases. Looking up the germline V gene yields CDR1 KGHSH and CDR2 LQKENI. From cysteine to phenylalanine, the CDR3 is 12 amino acids long. Solely the CDR3 DNA is kept, with 36 bases framed from the first base. TCR repertoires of sorted CD4+ and CD8+ blood T cells from severe aplastic anemia patients and healthy subjects were deep-sequenced in the study. Ficoll-Paque density gradient centrifugation was used to isolate peripheral blood mononuclear cells. Before DNA was extracted, CD4+ and CD8+ T cells were sorted using either FACS or magnetic beads.

The V and J genes are TRBV18 and TRBJ2-3, with an unclear D gene assignment. The sample comprised sorted CD4+, CD8+, or CD8+CD57+ T cells (not recorded which) from PBMCs. The sequence derives from a human donor in good health. The DNA is TGTGCCAGCTCACCACCGCCAGATACGCAGTATTTT. It specifies CASSPPPDTQYF.